This entry lists 14 T cell receptor beta chains sequenced from one sample in a study of T-cell memory formation after mild COVID-19. TCRdb called the 5' RACE reads again in MiXCR, with one record for every CDR3 protein. The data contain about 470,000 distinct CDR3 sequences, 15% to 20% of them singletons. Specimen: PBMCs or a T cell subset sorted from them (not recorded which). These receptors were taken from an adult woman who had mild COVID-19 (a few samples of this study predate the infection). Cell type and time point are not known.

This clonotype turned up a few times. The chain couples TRBV7-9 to TRBJ2-1, with D tentatively TRBD1 (7 bases). V lost 5 bases, J lost 3 bases, and 14 bases lay in between. The germline CDR1 and CDR2 sequences are SEHNR and FQNEAQ (reference sequence). This CDR3 has 15 residues. DNA for the CDR3: TGTGCCAGCAGCCAGGCGGGGACAGACTACAATGAGCAGTTCTTC. Amino acid sequence: CASSQAGTDYNEQFF.

A few counts support this clonotype. CDR3 nucleotide sequence: TGTGCCAGCAGCCAAAGGGCCGGGGACAGGGATGAGACCCAGTACTTC. This codes for CASSQRAGDRDETQYF. This chain joins TRBV3-1 and TRBJ2-5; 9 bases are shared with TRBD1. The CDR3 totals 16 residues. Losses at the gene ends were 2 bases for V and 5 bases for J; bases not matched to a gene: 9. The germline gives CDR1 LGHDT, CDR2 YNNKEL (reference sequence).

This clonotype was counted only a few times. The chain uses TRBV5-1 and TRBJ2-1; maybe TRBD1 (5 bases). The CDR3 length is 17 residues. Germline V CDR1 and CDR2: SGHRS, YFSETQ. V was cut by 4 bases and J by 0 bases, with 17 bases left in between. In DNA, the CDR3 is TGCGCCAGCAGCCGACAGACAGATCTGGGCTCCTACAATGAGCAGTTCTTC. This sequence encodes CASSRQTDLGSYNEQFF. Filled out from reference TRBV5-1 and TRBJ2-1, the complete variable domain reads KAGVTQTPRYLIKTRGQQVTLSCSPISGHRSVSWYQQTPGQGLQFLFEYFSETQRNKGNFPGRFSGRQFSNSRSEMNVSTLELGDSALYLCASSRQTDLGSYNEQFFGPGTRLTVL.

This clonotype came up a few times. The J gene is TRBJ2-2, the V gene TRBV12-3 or TRBV12-4; tentatively, D is TRBD1 or TRBD2 (5 bases each). Trimming stripped 5 bases from V and 3 bases from J, with 13 bases between. The CDR3 sequence is 15 residues long. The CDR3 spells CASSGTALYTGELFF. The CDR3 DNA sequence: TGTGCCAGCAGTGGGACGGCCCTCTACACCGGGGAGCTGTTTTTT.

This clonotype was counted many times. The rearrangement uses TRBV7-3 and TRBJ2-3, with TRBD2 matching over 7 bases. The V and J ends lost 1 base and 0 bases, in that order; junction bases with no gene match: 4. CDR3 length equals 16 residues. CDR1 and CDR2 (germline): SGHTA, FQGTGA. DNA of the CDR3: TGTGCCAGCAGCTTAATTGGCGGGGGTAGCACAGATACGCAGTATTTT. It is translated as CASSLIGGGSTDTQYF.

The J gene is TRBJ2-1, the V gene TRBV4-1; 8 bases are a match to TRBD2. CDR3 length: 15 amino acids. V trimming: 2 bases; J trimming: 7 bases; junction bases outside the gene matches: 7. CDR1 and CDR2 from the germline V gene are MGHRA and YSYEKL. CDR3 DNA: TGCGCCAGCAGCCAATTAGGACTAGCTGTGAATGAGCAGTTCTTC. Encoded protein: CASSQLGLAVNEQFF.

This sequence joins TRBV20-1 and TRBJ2-1; 9 positions agree with TRBD2. The germline V gene has CDR1 DFQATT and CDR2 SNEGSKA (reference sequence). The CDR3 length is 11 residues. J lost 9 bases, V lost 6 bases, and 3 bases had no gene match. Here the CDR3 reads CSAQTSGEQFF. As DNA, the CDR3 is TGCAGTGCCCAGACTAGCGGTGAGCAGTTCTTC.

The chain links TRBV29-1 to TRBJ2-2; TRBD1 is a possible D gene (7 bases). The CDR3 totals 14 residues. V gave up 7 bases and J gave up 0 bases, with 12 bases separating them. Germline V CDR1 and CDR2: SQVTM, ANQGSEA. The CDR3 DNA reads as TGCAGCGCGGGGGACAGCTCGAACACCGGGGAGCTGTTTTTT. Amino acid sequence: CSAGDSSNTGELFF.

This clonotype was found a few times. The chain couples TRBV7-2 to TRBJ2-2; D not resolved. V lost 1 base and J 5 bases, leaving 5 bases between the germline ends. The CDR3 runs 13 residues. The germline V gene has CDR1 SGHTA and CDR2 FQGNSA. The CDR3 bases are TGTGCCAGCAGCTTAGACGGGACCGGGGAGCTGTTTTTT. Amino acid sequence: CASSLDGTGELFF.

The chain has TRBV20-1 and TRBJ2-2; no definite D call. This CDR3 comprises 14 residues. The germline CDR1 and CDR2 sequences are DFQATT and SNEGSKA (reference sequence). V was pared by 4 bases and J by 1 base, with 10 bases between. The DNA of the CDR3 is TGCAGTGCTACTGCACACCGGAACACCGGGGAGCTGTTTTTT. It encodes CSATAHRNTGELFF.

This clonotype was recorded at least ten times. This chain joins TRBV5-8 and TRBJ1-4; tentatively, D is TRBD1 (5 bases). From germline, CDR1 is SGHTS and CDR2 YDEGEE. The CDR3 has 13 amino acids. V was clipped by 6 bases and J by 7 bases, with 13 bases between them. The CDR3: CASTRQWGEKLFF. The CDR3 region has the DNA TGTGCCAGCACCCGACAGTGGGGTGAAAAACTGTTTTTT.

This chain joins TRBV18 and TRBJ1-2, with 12 bases identical to TRBD1. The CDR3 runs to 15 residues. Trimming removed 5 bases from V and 2 bases from J; junction bases left unmatched: 3. Germline CDR1 KGHSH, CDR2 LQKENI. The CDR3 nucleotides are TGTGCCAGCTCAACCGGGACAGGGGGCAACTATGGCTACACCTTC. Translated, it gives CASSTGTGGNYGYTF.

The chain joins TRBV7-9 to TRBJ2-3; 7 nucleotides align to TRBD1. The CDR3 length is 15 residues. Trimming at V came to 4 bases and at J to 2 bases, leaving 6 bases not matched to a gene. CDR1 is SEHNR, CDR2 FQNEAQ, per germline (reference sequence). CDR3 DNA: TGTGCCAGCAGCTCAACGGGACAGAACACAGATACGCAGTATTTT. This gives the protein CASSSTGQNTDTQYF.

This chain links TRBV27 with TRBJ1-5, with 8 bases that match TRBD1. The trim removed 4 bases at V and 0 bases at J, leaving 8 bases unmatched. CDR3 length: 17 residues. Germline V gives CDR1 MNHEY, CDR2 SMNVEV (reference sequence). The CDR3 DNA reads TGTGCCAGCAGTTCCACTCGACAGGGGTATAGCAATCAGCCCCAGCATTTT. This sequence encodes CASSSTRQGYSNQPQHF.